The 26 T cell receptor beta chains below come from one sample, sequenced in a study of cytomegalovirus exposure and HLA in healthy donors (dated by TCRdb to 2016 to 2017). Library preparation used the immunoSEQ multiplex PCR assay. TCRdb carries this immuneACCESS record with in-frame sequences only. Its versions omit some clonotypes, under half of them owing to an unresolved V gene in the studies checked, with the rest unexplained. A total of 95,000 to 120,000 clones appear in this sample, approximately 96% of them only once. The ten largest clones add up to about 0.7% of the sample. The specimen sequenced was PBMCs. Every receptor here comes from a woman younger than 30 in good health and CMV-seronegative.

V gene TRBV7-8 combines with J gene TRBJ1-3, with no clear D. This CDR3 comprises 16 residues. Germline loops: CDR1 SGHVS, CDR2 FQNEAQ. V was cut by 2 bases and J by 0 bases, with 11 bases left in between. The CDR3 sequence is CASSLNRRSSGNTIYF. The CDR3 DNA follows: TGTGCCAGCAGCTTAAATCGACGGAGCTCTGGAAACACCATATATTTT. Full variable domain (missing parts from reference TRBV7-8 and TRBJ1-3): GAGVSQSPRYKVAKRGQDVALRCDPISGHVSLFWYQQALGQGPEFLTYFQNEAQLDKSGLPSDRFFAERPEGSVSTLKIQRTQQEDSAVYLCASSLNRRSSGNTIYFGEGSWLTVV.

CDR3 residues: CASSQSGTFQGLDTQYF. CDR3 in DNA: TGCGCCAGCAGCCAATCCGGGACTTTCCAGGGTCTTGATACGCAGTATTTT. The chain is built from TRBV4-1 and TRBJ2-3, with D maybe TRBD2 (6 bases). This CDR3 spans 17 amino acids. CDR1 MGHRA and CDR2 YSYEKL come from the germline V gene. V was pared by 2 bases and J by 6 bases, with 21 bases between.

The chain combines TRBV4-1 with TRBJ1-2; D is unclear. The V gene lost 6 bases and the J gene lost 7 bases, with 15 bases spanning the gap. The CDR3 extends over 13 amino acids. Germline loops: CDR1 MGHRA, CDR2 YSYEKL. The CDR3 DNA is TGCGCCAGCAGACGTACTTTTTTTGGTGGCTACACCTTC. This codes for CASRRTFFGGYTF.

The chain carries TRBV19 and TRBJ2-7, with no clear D. Germline V gene data show CDR1 as LNHDA and CDR2 as SQIVND (reference sequence). This CDR3 has 15 amino acids. The V end was cut by 1 base, the J end by 2 bases, with 12 bases between. The CDR3 sequence is CASSIASGFPYEQYF. CDR3 bases: TGTGCCAGTAGTATAGCCTCAGGTTTCCCCTACGAGCAGTACTTC.

This chain uses TRBV27 with TRBJ1-1, with D possibly matching TRBD1 (5 bases). The CDR3 length is 11 residues. Trimming removed 7 bases from V and 9 bases from J, with 12 bases in between. The germline CDR1 and CDR2 sequences are MNHEY and SMNVEV (reference sequence). DNA of the CDR3: TGTGCCAGCACAATTGGGGGGAAAGCTTTCTTT. Protein sequence: CASTIGGKAFF.

This clone was picked up one time. V and J are TRBV9 and TRBJ1-2; 7 bases line up with TRBD1. The CDR3 is made up of 14 amino acids. Germline V gene sequence: CDR1 SGDLS, CDR2 YYNGEE. V shed 4 bases and J 0 bases; nucleotides not matched to a gene: 3. CDR3 in DNA: TGTGCCAGCAGCTCGGGACAGTCTAACTATGGCTACACCTTC. It is translated as CASSSGQSNYGYTF.

The V gene is TRBV5-1, the J gene TRBJ1-1; 9 nucleotides agree with TRBD1. This CDR3 contains 13 residues. Germline CDR1 is SGHRS and CDR2 is YFSETQ. V shed 4 bases and J 7 bases; nucleotides not matched to a gene: 5. In nucleotides, the CDR3 is TGCGCCAGCAGCAAACAGGGGGCTGGTGAAGCTTTCTTT. Translation gives CASSKQGAGEAFF.

This clone came up a few times. This sequence joins TRBV7-6 and TRBJ2-7, with D perhaps TRBD1 (5 bases). CDR1 and CDR2 (germline): SGHVS, FNYEAQ. The CDR3 consists of 16 residues. The V end was cut by 1 base, the J end by 7 bases, with 20 bases between. The CDR3 loop reads CASSLEQANSRSEQYF. Here the CDR3 DNA reads TGTGCCAGCAGCTTAGAACAGGCCAACTCCCGAAGTGAGCAGTACTTC.

This clone has more than one count but fewer than ten. The V gene is TRBV25-1, the J gene TRBJ2-3; 8 bases fit TRBD1. This CDR3 spans 15 amino acids. Losses at the gene ends were 4 bases for V and 3 bases for J; bases not matched to a gene: 6. Per germline, CDR1 MGHDK and CDR2 SYGVNS. CDR3 region: CASSAGGAGTDTQYF. CDR3 bases: TGTGCCAGCAGTGCAGGGGGCGCGGGGACAGATACGCAGTATTTT.

The chain combines TRBV4-1 with TRBJ2-2; a weak D match, TRBD2 (6 bases). The CDR3 has 19 residues. Germline V gene data show CDR1 as MGHRA and CDR2 as YSYEKL. Between the trimmed V and J ends, which lost 0 bases and 4 bases, there was a span of 21 bases. CDR3: CASSQDRRATSFVTGELFF. The CDR3 DNA reads as TGCGCCAGCAGCCAAGATCGGAGGGCGACTAGTTTCGTCACCGGGGAGCTGTTTTTT.

The rearrangement uses TRBV7-8 and TRBJ1-6; D gene ambiguous. The germline V and J ends were trimmed by 3 bases and 5 bases, with 8 bases remaining between them. This CDR3 is 14 amino acids long. In germline, CDR1 is SGHVS, CDR2 FQNEAQ. CDR3 DNA sequence: TGTGCCAGCAGCTTGAAAGTAGATAATTCACCCCTCCACTTT. Encoded protein: CASSLKVDNSPLHF.

The gene calls are TRBV7-6 and TRBJ2-7, with 9 positions matching TRBD1. V was clipped by 5 bases and J by 0 bases; unmatched bases: 2. The length of the CDR3 is 14 residues. Germline CDR1 SGHVS, CDR2 FNYEAQ. As DNA, the CDR3 is TGTGCCAGCAGCAAGGGACAGGGCTCCTACGAGCAGTACTTC. Translating it yields CASSKGQGSYEQYF.

V is TRBV2 and J is TRBJ1-4; D possibly corresponds to TRBD1 (6 bases). The V and J ends lost 7 bases and 8 bases respectively, with 11 bases between them. Looked up from germline, CDR1 is SNHLY and CDR2 is FYNNEI. This CDR3 is built from 12 residues. The CDR3 sequence: CASNRASEKLFF. The CDR3 DNA reads TGTGCCAGCAACAGGGCGTCCGAAAAACTGTTTTTT. The whole variable domain, filled in from reference TRBV2 and TRBJ1-4, reads EPEVTQTPSHQVTQMGQEVILRCVPISNHLYFYWYRQILGQKVEFLVSFYNNEISEKSEIFDDQFSVERPDGSNFTLKIRSTKLEDSAMYFCASNRASEKLFFGSGTQLSVL.

The chain joins TRBV15 to TRBJ2-3, with a weak D call TRBD2 (7 bases). Germline CDR1 and CDR2: LNHNV and YYDKDF (reference sequence). V lost 5 bases, J lost 2 bases, and 17 bases lay in between. The CDR3 length is 16 residues. CDR3 in DNA: TGTGCCACCAGCCGCGGGGCGGGGGCCAACACAGATACGCAGTATTTT. Encoded protein: CATSRGAGANTDTQYF.

The chain couples TRBV28 to TRBJ2-1; a weak D match, TRBD1 (6 bases). The germline CDR1 and CDR2 sequences are MDHEN and SYDVKM. The CDR3 length is 16 residues. V was pared by 7 bases and J by 0 bases, with 16 bases between. The CDR3 spells CASNPVGAISYNEQFF. Here the CDR3 DNA reads TGTGCCAGCAATCCCGTGGGGGCAATCTCCTACAATGAGCAGTTCTTC.

The chain has TRBV19 and TRBJ2-3; 13 positions match TRBD2. Trimming took 6 bases from V and 4 from J; bases not matched to a gene: 4. Germline loops: CDR1 LNHDA, CDR2 SQIVND (reference sequence). CDR3 length: 15 residues. The CDR3 DNA reads as TGTGCCAGTAGCGGACTAGCGGGGGAACCAGATACGCAGTATTTT. Protein: CASSGLAGEPDTQYF.

This clone was observed a single time. The chain links TRBV9 to TRBJ1-2; TRBD1 is a possible D gene (6 bases). The V gene's germline CDR1 is SGDLS and CDR2 YYNGEE. This CDR3 spans 15 amino acids. Trimming removed 1 base at V and 4 bases at J, with 14 bases between. The CDR3 sequence is CASSVMDSVTYGYTF. In nucleotides, the CDR3 is TGTGCCAGCAGCGTAATGGACAGCGTTACCTATGGCTACACCTTC.

The V call is TRBV27, the J call TRBJ1-1, with 10 bases fitting TRBD1. This CDR3 contains 14 residues. The germline gives CDR1 MNHEY, CDR2 SMNVEV (reference sequence). V shed 5 bases, J shed 4 bases, and the junction held 4 bases outside the gene matches. DNA for the CDR3: TGTGCCAGCAGTCCCGACAGGGGGCTCACTGAAGCTTTCTTT. It is translated as CASSPDRGLTEAFF.

The chain links TRBV28 to TRBJ1-2, with D possibly matching TRBD1 (6 bases). With 5 bases removed from V and 6 bases from J, the gap between germline ends came to 16 bases. The CDR3 extends over 14 amino acids. Germline V gene data show CDR1 as MDHEN and CDR2 as SYDVKM. The DNA of the CDR3 is TGTGCCAGCAGTCACAGGACAGAGGGTGATGGCTACACCTTC. Translating it yields CASSHRTEGDGYTF.

V is TRBV6-1 and J is TRBJ2-3; D uncertain. The V end lost 4 bases, the J end lost 2 bases, and 13 bases lay between the germline ends. The germline gives CDR1 MNHNS, CDR2 SASEGT. The CDR3 totals 15 residues. Written as DNA, the CDR3 is TGTGCCAGCAGTGGGTACTACCGAGACACAGATACGCAGTATTTT. Its translation is CASSGYYRDTDTQYF.

The V call is TRBV6-5, the J call TRBJ2-3; 7 positions match TRBD1. The germline V gene encodes CDR1 MNHEY and CDR2 SVGAGI. J lost 4 bases, V lost 6 bases, and 7 bases had no gene match. The CDR3 extends over 14 amino acids. The CDR3 nucleotides are TGTGCCAGCAGCAGGAGACAGGGACCAGATACGCAGTATTTT. It yields the protein CASSRRQGPDTQYF.

The chain recombines TRBV6-6 with TRBJ1-1, with D maybe TRBD1 (6 bases). The CDR3 consists of 14 residues. CDR1 is MNHNY, CDR2 SVGAGI, per germline (reference sequence). Deletions cut 6 bases from V and 6 bases from J, with 17 bases between. CDR3 protein: CASSDRQGISEAFF. CDR3 bases: TGTGCCAGCAGCGACCGGCAGGGGATTTCTGAAGCTTTCTTT.

J is TRBJ2-3 and V is TRBV28; possibly TRBD2 for D (5 bases). V lost 6 bases and J lost 10, with 20 bases in between. The CDR3 consists of 14 residues. Germline V gives CDR1 MDHEN, CDR2 SYDVKM. This chain's CDR3 is CASRSPRAGLAQYF. The CDR3 DNA is TGTGCCAGCAGAAGTCCTAGGGCGGGTTTGGCGCAGTATTTT.

The chain carries TRBV6-1 and TRBJ2-1, with TRBD2 as a possible D gene (5 bases). Germline CDR1 is MNHNS and CDR2 is SASEGT. The V and J ends lost 6 bases and 6 bases respectively, with 15 bases between them. The CDR3 totals 14 residues. CDR3 DNA: TGTGCCAGCAGCCGGGAACCAGTAAGCAATGAGCAGTTCTTC. This translates into CASSREPVSNEQFF.

Turning to this clone: The same CDR3 can be traced to other DNA sequences in this sample. The gene calls are TRBV18 and TRBJ2-5; D call uncertain. The V and J ends lost 3 bases and 2 bases respectively, with 7 bases between them. The germline V gene has CDR1 KGHSH and CDR2 LQKENI. This CDR3 is built from 13 residues. CDR3 sequence: CASSPGLQETQYF. In DNA form, the CDR3 reads TGTGCCAGCTCACCGGGCCTACAAGAGACCCAGTACTTC.

The chain carries TRBV9 and TRBJ1-1; D gene ambiguous. Per the germline V gene, CDR1 is SGDLS and CDR2 is YYNGEE. The length of the CDR3 is 14 residues. Trimming stripped 0 bases from V and 1 base from J, with 7 bases between. The CDR3 loop is CASSVVGQNTEAFF. The CDR3 DNA is TGTGCCAGCAGCGTAGTTGGGCAGAACACTGAAGCTTTCTTT.